This is a list of T cell receptor beta chains from one sample in a study of CXCR3-negative and CXCR3-positive naive CD8 T cells. From the 5' RACE reads, TCRdb lists one entry per CDR3 protein and no DNA. With about 98,000 distinct CDR3 sequences in the sample, the ten largest clones hold roughly 0.99%. The sample taken for sequencing was naive CXCR3+ CD8+ T cells from blood. The receptor set was obtained from a human donor in good health. Some clones in this sample may be carry-over from other donors' samples. Each CDR3 is given with its conserved first and last residue.

J gene	V gene	CDR3 protein
TRBJ2-7	TRBV6-6	CASSYVAGGYEQYF
TRBJ2-3	TRBV7-9	CASSLEIPLDTQYF
TRBJ1-1	TRBV6-1	CASSEIIWLENMNTEAFF
TRBJ1-2	TRBV29-1	CSVEPGAHYGYTF
TRBJ1-1	TRBV4-1	CASSQGVNTEAFF
TRBJ2-5	TRBV7-8	CPSSLAEGWVDQETQYF
TRBJ2-2	TRBV2	CARGIGGSNTGELFF
TRBJ2-3	TRBV6-4	CASRPRDPASTDTQYF
TRBJ2-1	TRBV12-3/TRBV12-4	CASSFLEGGLNEQFF
TRBJ2-7	TRBV29-1	CSVEDHRQVMGEQYF
TRBJ2-7	TRBV12-3/TRBV12-4	CASSLARPDRGSYEQYF
TRBJ2-5	TRBV27	CASTARGYQETQYF
TRBJ2-7	TRBV6-1	CAGAGGIEIYEQYF
TRBJ2-2	TRBV29-1	CSVVKANTGELFF
TRBJ2-1	TRBV24-1	CATTRPKCDRGRSYNEQFF
TRBJ2-3	TRBV7-7	CASSRGASTDTQYF
TRBJ1-5	TRBV19	CASSQTDYSNQPQHF
TRBJ1-2	TRBV20-1	CSARDQGQGQANYGYTF
TRBJ2-1	TRBV7-6	CASSFGPDNEQFF
TRBJ2-7	TRBV27	CASSQGQGGREQYF
TRBJ2-1	TRBV6-5	CASSYSIGVEQFF
TRBJ2-5	TRBV6-5	CASSYSTSEETQYF
TRBJ2-7	TRBV7-7	CASSPGQGSEQYF
TRBJ2-2	TRBV20-1	CSATPTRRNTGELFF
TRBJ2-1	TRBV12-3/TRBV12-4	CASRGTFSYNEQFF
TRBJ2-3	TRBV3-1	CASAESPGTDTQYF
TRBJ2-1	TRBV29-1	CSVEGGGNYNEQFF
TRBJ2-1	TRBV6-5	CASSYFGQGRQFF
TRBJ2-1	TRBV18	CASSPQTYNEQFF
TRBJ2-2	TRBV28	CASRPLGLELFF
TRBJ2-1	TRBV29-1	CSVEGQGPDNEQFF
TRBJ2-1	TRBV15	CATSRLPGQGVIYEQFF
TRBJ2-2	TRBV29-1	CSVEWGNSGELFF
TRBJ2-1	TRBV4-2	CASTSGGALNEQFF
TRBJ2-7	TRBV15	CATSRDGPGVSYEQYF
TRBJ2-2	TRBV7-9	CASSLDAGWIGELFF
TRBJ1-2	TRBV5-6	CASSEGQTYGYTF
TRBJ2-5	TRBV7-7	CASSLVTSAETQYF
TRBJ2-7	TRBV29-1	CSVRDRGLYEQYF
TRBJ1-1	TRBV20-1	CNARARVNTEAFF
TRBJ2-5	TRBV25-1	CASSDWLPQAPQETQYF
TRBJ2-7	TRBV3-1	CASSHPSGPTYEQYF
TRBJ2-1	TRBV7-9	CASISKVSGEQFF
TRBJ1-1	TRBV12-3/TRBV12-4	CASSLQGARTEAFF
TRBJ2-7	TRBV11-2	CASSLPRGAYEQYF
TRBJ1-1	TRBV20-1	CSANGGPTEAFF
TRBJ2-7	TRBV6-2/TRBV6-3	CASSTDRAYEQYF
TRBJ2-7	TRBV6-2/TRBV6-3	CASSPDASSYEQYF
TRBJ2-3	TRBV19	CASSIAGSGSDTQYF
TRBJ2-5	TRBV11-2	CASSPAGGPGKTQYF
TRBJ2-3	TRBV12-3/TRBV12-4	CASRSPTGGRGGPTQYF
TRBJ2-7	TRBV14	CASSPPSGGTYEQYF
TRBJ1-5	TRBV7-8	CASSFFDISNQPQHF
TRBJ1-4	TRBV20-1	CSARGDRVTTLTNEKLFF
TRBJ2-7	TRBV18	CASSPAPLTVSTYEQYF
TRBJ2-5	TRBV12-3/TRBV12-4	CASGTGVSETQYF
TRBJ1-1	TRBV7-6	CASSLTDTEAFF
TRBJ2-7	TRBV20-1	CSASRTSGRALLDEQYF
TRBJ1-6	TRBV23-1	CASSQSGLETSYNSPLHF